The TCR beta chain described here comes from a study of T cells in Graves' hyperthyroidism and ophthalmopathy. The CDR3 length is 14 residues. Looked up from germline, CDR1 is SGDLS and CDR2 is YYNGEE. J was trimmed by 6 bases and V by 8 bases; bases with no gene match: 12. This clonotype was recorded many times. Its target is not known. An absence of ophthalmopathy progression within 18 months meant stable Graves' hyperthyroidism. Uncontrolled infection, other autoimmune disease, pregnancy and lactation each barred patients from inclusion. It was RNA transcripts that yielded the amplified TCR beta CDR3 regions. HTBI primers were employed in a first-round RT-PCR of the TCR CDR3. TCRdb analysed the multiplex PCR reads with MiXCR anew, one entry per CDR3 protein. Of around 340,000 distinct CDR3 sequences detected, over 15% appear once; the ten largest clones hold around 34%. Overall study results and limits: Separating ophthalmopathy from stable hyperthyroidism was achieved by a 13 V-J model.

The source material was blood. The chain uses TRBV9 and TRBJ2-3; TRBD2 matches 7 bases. This TCR derives from a man younger than 40 with Graves' hyperthyroidism. The CDR3: CASSGTNPGDTQYF. For the CDR3, the DNA is TGTGCCAGTTCCGGGACTAACCCCGGGGATACGCAGTATTTT.